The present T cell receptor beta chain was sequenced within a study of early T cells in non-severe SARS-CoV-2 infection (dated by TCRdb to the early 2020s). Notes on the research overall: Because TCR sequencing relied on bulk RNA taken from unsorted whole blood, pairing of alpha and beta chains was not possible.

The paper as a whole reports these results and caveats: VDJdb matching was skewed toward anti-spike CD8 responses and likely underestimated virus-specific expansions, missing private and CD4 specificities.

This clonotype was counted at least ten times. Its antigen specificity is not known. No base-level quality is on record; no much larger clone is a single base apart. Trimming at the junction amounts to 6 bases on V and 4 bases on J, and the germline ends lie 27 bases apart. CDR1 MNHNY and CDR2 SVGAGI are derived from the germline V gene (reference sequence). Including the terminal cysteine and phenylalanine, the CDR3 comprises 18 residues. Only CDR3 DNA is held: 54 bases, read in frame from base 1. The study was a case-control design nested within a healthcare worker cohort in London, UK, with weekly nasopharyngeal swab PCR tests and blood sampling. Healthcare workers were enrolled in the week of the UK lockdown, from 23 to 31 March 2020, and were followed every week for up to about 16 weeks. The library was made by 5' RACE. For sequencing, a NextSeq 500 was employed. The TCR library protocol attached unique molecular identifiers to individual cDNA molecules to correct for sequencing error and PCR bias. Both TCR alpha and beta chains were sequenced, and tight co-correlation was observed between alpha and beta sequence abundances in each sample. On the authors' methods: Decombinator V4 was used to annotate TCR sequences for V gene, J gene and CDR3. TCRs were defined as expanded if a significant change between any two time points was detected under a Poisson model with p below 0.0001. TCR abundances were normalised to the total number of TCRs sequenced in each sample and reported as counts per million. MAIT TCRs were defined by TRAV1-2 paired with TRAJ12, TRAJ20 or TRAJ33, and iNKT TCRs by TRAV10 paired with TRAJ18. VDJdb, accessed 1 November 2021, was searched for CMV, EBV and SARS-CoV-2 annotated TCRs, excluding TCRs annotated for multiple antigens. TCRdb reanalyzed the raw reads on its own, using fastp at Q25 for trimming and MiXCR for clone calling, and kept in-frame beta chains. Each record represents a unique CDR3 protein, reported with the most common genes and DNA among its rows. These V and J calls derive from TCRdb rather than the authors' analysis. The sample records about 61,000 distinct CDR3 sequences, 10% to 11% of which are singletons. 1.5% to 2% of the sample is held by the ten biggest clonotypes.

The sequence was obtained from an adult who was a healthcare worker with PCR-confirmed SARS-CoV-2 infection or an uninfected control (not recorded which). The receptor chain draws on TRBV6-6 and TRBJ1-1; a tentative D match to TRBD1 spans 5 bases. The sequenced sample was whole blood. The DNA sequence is TGTGCCAGCAGCCCCCCCCCGAAGGGGTTATCCATGAGCACTGAAGCTTTCTTT. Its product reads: CASSPPPKGLSMSTEAFF.